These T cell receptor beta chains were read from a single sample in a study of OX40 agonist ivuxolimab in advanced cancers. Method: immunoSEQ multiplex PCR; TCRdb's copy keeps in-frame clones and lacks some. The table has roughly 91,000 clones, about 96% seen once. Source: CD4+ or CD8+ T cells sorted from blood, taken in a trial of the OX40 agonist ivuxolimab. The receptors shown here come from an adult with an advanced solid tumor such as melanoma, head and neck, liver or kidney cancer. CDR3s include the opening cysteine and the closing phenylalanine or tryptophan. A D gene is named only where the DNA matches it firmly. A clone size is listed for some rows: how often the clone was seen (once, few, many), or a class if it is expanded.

CDR3nt: TGTGCCAGCAGTTCCGGACTAGCGGGTTACAATGAGCAGTTCTTC
CDR3aa: CASSSGLAGYNEQFF
d_gene: TRBD2
abundance: NA
v_gene: TRBV27
j_gene: TRBJ2-1

CDR3nt: TGTGCCAGCAGCTTGGCCCGACAGAGCAATCAGCCCCAGCATTTT
CDR3aa: CASSLARQSNQPQHF
d_gene: NA
abundance: once
v_gene: TRBV5-6
j_gene: TRBJ1-5

CDR3nt: TGTGCCAGCCGATTTTTTAGCGGGGAAGAGACCCAGTACTTC
CDR3aa: CASRFFSGEETQYF
d_gene: TRBD2
abundance: NA
v_gene: TRBV2
j_gene: TRBJ2-5

CDR3nt: TGTGCCAGCAGCTTAAACTTTGGGTCAGCAGATAACTATGGCTACACCTTC
CDR3aa: CASSLNFGSADNYGYTF
d_gene: NA
abundance: NA
v_gene: TRBV11-2
j_gene: TRBJ1-2

CDR3nt: TGTGCCAGCAGTTCCGCGGGACAGGTTTTTTATGGCTACACCTTC
CDR3aa: CASSSAGQVFYGYTF
d_gene: TRBD1
abundance: NA
v_gene: TRBV28
j_gene: TRBJ1-2

CDR3nt: TGTGCCAGCAGTCCCGGGCAGGGAGAGACCGGGGAGCTGTTTTTT
CDR3aa: CASSPGQGETGELFF
d_gene: NA
abundance: NA
v_gene: TRBV6-7
j_gene: TRBJ2-2

CDR3nt: TGCGCCAGCAGTGGGAGCAGGGGGATGATAGATACGCAGTATTTT
CDR3aa: CASSGSRGMIDTQYF
d_gene: TRBD1
abundance: NA
v_gene: TRBV5-1
j_gene: TRBJ2-3

CDR3nt: TGTGCCAGCAGTTTGGCGGGAAACAATCAGCCCCAGCATTTT
CDR3aa: CASSLAGNNQPQHF
d_gene: NA
abundance: NA
v_gene: TRBV27
j_gene: TRBJ1-5

CDR3nt: TGTGCCAGCAGTTTAGGGGGTGGTAGCGGGTACGTTAGCACAGATACGCAGTATTTT
CDR3aa: CASSLGGGSGYVSTDTQYF
d_gene: TRBD2
abundance: NA
v_gene: TRBV28
j_gene: TRBJ2-3

CDR3nt: TGTGCCAGCAGCCACACAGGGGTTAACACTGAAGCTTTCTTT
CDR3aa: CASSHTGVNTEAFF
d_gene: TRBD1
abundance: NA
v_gene: TRBV7-9
j_gene: TRBJ1-1

CDR3nt: TGTGCCAGCAGCTTTGATTTTGTAAGCTCCTACGAGCAGTACTTC
CDR3aa: CASSFDFVSSYEQYF
d_gene: NA
abundance: NA
v_gene: TRBV11-2
j_gene: TRBJ2-7

CDR3nt: TGTGCCAGCAAAGGAGGGAGCTCTGAAGCTTTCTTT
CDR3aa: CASKGGSSEAFF
d_gene: NA
abundance: few
v_gene: TRBV28
j_gene: TRBJ1-1

CDR3nt: TGTGCCAGCAGTTTAGCGGGGTTCAATGAGCAGTTCTTC
CDR3aa: CASSLAGFNEQFF
d_gene: TRBD2
abundance: once
v_gene: TRBV6-5
j_gene: TRBJ2-1

CDR3nt: TGTGCCAGCAGCTTTCAGGGGGGCTCCTATAATTCACCCCTCCACTTT
CDR3aa: CASSFQGGSYNSPLHF
d_gene: TRBD1
abundance: NA
v_gene: TRBV11-2
j_gene: TRBJ1-6

CDR3nt: TGTGCCTGGAGCCCTATCCTGGCTCGAGAGACCCAGTACTTC
CDR3aa: CAWSPILARETQYF
d_gene: NA
abundance: NA
v_gene: TRBV30
j_gene: TRBJ2-5

CDR3nt: TGTGCCAGCAGCACCTTGGGGAAGGGTTCCACCGGGGAGCTGTTTTTT
CDR3aa: CASSTLGKGSTGELFF
d_gene: NA
abundance: NA
v_gene: TRBV7-6
j_gene: TRBJ2-2

CDR3nt: TGTGCCAGCAGTTTATCTACTGCCGCCTACGAGCAGTACTTC
CDR3aa: CASSLSTAAYEQYF
d_gene: NA
abundance: NA
v_gene: TRBV27
j_gene: TRBJ2-7

CDR3nt: TGTGCCAGCAGTCACCAGCTCGGTGTGACATCCCACGAGCAGTACTTC
CDR3aa: CASSHQLGVTSHEQYF
d_gene: NA
abundance: NA
v_gene: TRBV7-9
j_gene: TRBJ2-7

CDR3nt: TGTGCCAGCAGCCTGACCCGGACGACTGGAAACACCATATATTTT
CDR3aa: CASSLTRTTGNTIYF
d_gene: NA
abundance: NA
v_gene: TRBV28
j_gene: TRBJ1-3

CDR3nt: TGTGCCAGCAGGTCTACCGGGGAGCTGTTTTTT
CDR3aa: CASRSTGELFF
d_gene: NA
abundance: NA
v_gene: TRBV9
j_gene: TRBJ2-2

CDR3nt: TGTGCCAGCAGTGAAACGGGACCCGACTACGAGCAGTACTTC
CDR3aa: CASSETGPDYEQYF
d_gene: NA
abundance: NA
v_gene: TRBV2
j_gene: TRBJ2-7

CDR3nt: TGTGCCAGCAGTTCATCAGTAGCTGGAAACACCATATATTTT
CDR3aa: CASSSSVAGNTIYF
d_gene: NA
abundance: NA
v_gene: TRBV6-6
j_gene: TRBJ1-3

CDR3nt: TGTGCCAGCAGCCCCCTGGGACAGGGTTACGAGCAGTACTTC
CDR3aa: CASSPLGQGYEQYF
d_gene: TRBD1
abundance: NA
v_gene: TRBV7-2
j_gene: TRBJ2-7

CDR3nt: TGCAGCGTTGGGCCGCCGGGAGCCACAGATACGCAGTATTTT
CDR3aa: CSVGPPGATDTQYF
d_gene: NA
abundance: NA
v_gene: TRBV29-1
j_gene: TRBJ2-3

CDR3nt: TGTGCCAGCAGCTTACTACAGGCCTACGAGCAGTACTTC
CDR3aa: CASSLLQAYEQYF
d_gene: NA
abundance: NA
v_gene: TRBV11-1
j_gene: TRBJ2-7

CDR3nt: TGTGCCAGCAGTATGTGGTCCAATCAGCCCCAGCATTTT
CDR3aa: CASSMWSNQPQHF
d_gene: NA
abundance: NA
v_gene: TRBV27
j_gene: TRBJ1-5

CDR3nt: TGTGCCTGGAGTGTACTCGGTCCTAATGAGCAGTTCTTC
CDR3aa: CAWSVLGPNEQFF
d_gene: NA
abundance: NA
v_gene: TRBV30
j_gene: TRBJ2-1

CDR3nt: TGTGCCAGCAGTTACAGGGTTGACACTGAAGCTTTCTTT
CDR3aa: CASSYRVDTEAFF
d_gene: NA
abundance: NA
v_gene: TRBV28
j_gene: TRBJ1-1

CDR3nt: TGTGCCAGCAGTTACGGGGGGACTGAAGCTTTCTTT
CDR3aa: CASSYGGTEAFF
d_gene: NA
abundance: NA
v_gene: TRBV6-5
j_gene: TRBJ1-1

CDR3nt: TGCGCCAGCAGCCAGGCGACTAGCGGGACTTACAATGAGCAGTTCTTC
CDR3aa: CASSQATSGTYNEQFF
d_gene: TRBD2
abundance: NA
v_gene: TRBV4-3
j_gene: TRBJ2-1

CDR3nt: TGTGCCTGGAGAAGACCGCCCACCGGGGAGCTGTTTTTT
CDR3aa: CAWRRPPTGELFF
d_gene: NA
abundance: NA
v_gene: TRBV30
j_gene: TRBJ2-2

CDR3nt: TGTGCCACCAGCAGAACGGGGCACTCCAATGAGCAGTTCTTC
CDR3aa: CATSRTGHSNEQFF
d_gene: NA
abundance: NA
v_gene: TRBV15
j_gene: TRBJ2-1

CDR3nt: TGTGCCAGTACTGACAGGGGATATACTGAAGCTTTCTTT
CDR3aa: CASTDRGYTEAFF
d_gene: TRBD1
abundance: NA
v_gene: TRBV19
j_gene: TRBJ1-1

CDR3nt: TGTGCCAGCAGCGCCGTCCCCGGGAACACAGATACGCAGTATTTT
CDR3aa: CASSAVPGNTDTQYF
d_gene: NA
abundance: NA
v_gene: TRBV11-2
j_gene: TRBJ2-3

CDR3nt: TGTGCCAGCAGTTCCCGGGGGGTTCGAAACACCATATATTTT
CDR3aa: CASSSRGVRNTIYF
d_gene: NA
abundance: NA
v_gene: TRBV27
j_gene: TRBJ1-3

CDR3nt: TGTGCCAGCAGTTCAAAACGAGAACCGGGCCTCCGCTCCTACGAGCAGTACTTC
CDR3aa: CASSSKREPGLRSYEQYF
d_gene: NA
abundance: NA
v_gene: TRBV5-6
j_gene: TRBJ2-7